The 16 T cell receptor beta chains presented below share a single source sample, sequenced in a study of cytomegalovirus exposure and HLA in healthy donors. TCRdb's table, derived via immunoSEQ multiplex PCR, lists solely in-frame clones and lacks some. Of 150,000 to 200,000 clones listed, 70% to 90% are singletons. Sequencing was carried out using PBMCs. The source of these receptors is a man aged 25-45 years in good health and CMV-seropositive.

This rearrangement joins TRBV6-4 to TRBJ1-1; 7 nucleotides match TRBD1. Germline V gene sequence: CDR1 MRHNA, CDR2 SNTAGT. The length of the CDR3 is 13 residues. The J segment lost 5 bases and the V segment lost 4 bases, leaving 4 bases of the junction unmatched. CDR3 in amino acids: CASSVETGTEAFF. The CDR3 nucleotides read TGTGCCAGCAGTGTCGAGACAGGGACTGAAGCTTTCTTT.

The chain recombines TRBV7-6 with TRBJ2-7, with D possibly being TRBD2 (6 bases). Trimming removed 1 base from V and 5 bases from J, with 12 bases in between. The germline V gene encodes CDR1 SGHVS and CDR2 FNYEAQ. The CDR3 length is 14 residues. The chain's CDR3 is CASSLGGGRDEQYF. CDR3 DNA sequence: TGTGCCAGCAGCTTAGGGGGAGGAAGGGACGAGCAGTACTTC.

This chain links TRBV9 with TRBJ2-3; 9 positions agree with TRBD2. CDR3 length: 16 residues. Trimming took 3 bases from V and 0 from J; bases not matched to a gene: 5. The germline CDR1 and CDR2 sequences are SGDLS and YYNGEE. The CDR3 loop is CASSGSGGTSTDTQYF. The CDR3 nucleotides read TGTGCCAGCAGCGGGAGCGGGGGGACTAGCACAGATACGCAGTATTTT.

V gene TRBV19 combines with J gene TRBJ2-2, with D possibly matching TRBD2 (7 bases). The CDR3 extends over 15 amino acids. The germline V and J ends were trimmed by 8 bases and 4 bases, with 17 bases remaining between them. The germline V gene has CDR1 LNHDA and CDR2 SQIVND (reference sequence). For the CDR3, the DNA is TGTGCCAGTGGGCCGGGGGGCCGGGGCACCGGGGAGCTGTTTTTT. It encodes CASGPGGRGTGELFF.

The V gene is TRBV9, the J gene TRBJ2-1; D may be TRBD2 (5 bases). The V end lost 0 bases, the J end lost 9 bases, and 13 bases lay between the germline ends. The CDR3 length is 14 residues. Germline V gene lookup returns CDR1 SGDLS and CDR2 YYNGEE. The CDR3 reads CASSVVEDMGEQFF. The CDR3 bases are TGTGCCAGCAGCGTAGTGGAGGATATGGGTGAGCAGTTCTTC.

This chain connects TRBV2 to TRBJ2-1; D not certain. Germline CDR1 and CDR2: SNHLY and FYNNEI. V was trimmed by 6 bases and J by 7 bases, leaving 7 bases between them. The CDR3 is 11 amino acids. The CDR3 DNA is TGTGCCAGCAGCCTATCGAATGAGCAGTTCTTC. Its translation: CASSLSNEQFF.

Only a few counts were recorded for this clone. Other DNA sequences in the sample encode the same CDR3. The chain carries TRBV5-1 and TRBJ1-6; TRBD1 aligns across 7 bases. CDR1 is SGHRS and CDR2 is YFSETQ in the germline V gene. CDR3 length: 14 amino acids. Trimming at V came to 0 bases and at J to 6 bases, leaving 0 bases not matched to a gene. The CDR3 is CASSLDRGNSPLHF. CDR3 nucleotides: TGCGCCAGCAGCTTGGACAGGGGTAATTCACCCCTCCACTTT.

This chain links TRBV4-3 with TRBJ2-1; D is perhaps TRBD1 (6 bases). V was clipped by 0 bases and J by 2 bases, with 23 bases between them. Germline CDR1 LGHNA, CDR2 YSLEER. CDR3 length: 20 amino acids. CDR3 sequence: CASSQDSRSIPGVTYNEQFF. The DNA for the CDR3 is TGCGCCAGCAGCCAAGATAGTAGAAGTATCCCAGGGGTAACCTACAATGAGCAGTTCTTC.

The J gene is TRBJ2-5, the V gene TRBV13; 8 nucleotides line up with TRBD2. The V segment lost 2 bases and the J segment 4 bases; nucleotides outside the gene matches: 6. Germline V gene data show CDR1 as PRHDT and CDR2 as FYEKMQ (reference sequence). The CDR3 is 15 residues long. CDR3 nucleotide sequence: TGTGCCAGCAGCTTATCGGGGGGGCCAGGAGAGACCCAGTACTTC. Translated: CASSLSGGPGETQYF.

V gene TRBV7-2 combines with J gene TRBJ2-5, with 10 nucleotides matching TRBD2. Germline trimming cut 3 bases from V and 5 bases from J; bases unmatched to any gene: 12. The CDR3 consists of 17 residues. Germline V gene sequence: CDR1 SGHTA, CDR2 FQGNSA. In nucleotides, the CDR3 is TGTGCCAGCAGCTTGGGGCTAGCGGGGGCTCGAAGGGAGACCCAGTACTTC. Protein product: CASSLGLAGARRETQYF.

This rearrangement joins TRBV6-1 to TRBJ1-5; D is uncertain. The V and J ends lost 6 bases and 1 base respectively, with 4 bases between them. This CDR3 has 12 residues. In germline, CDR1 is MNHNS, CDR2 SASEGT. The DNA for the CDR3 is TGTGCCAGCAGACAGAGCAATCAGCCCCAGCATTTT. It codes for CASRQSNQPQHF.

This clone appeared a single time. CDR3 loop: CAWRGVITGELFF. CDR3 DNA sequence: TGTGCCTGGAGAGGGGTTATCACCGGGGAGCTGTTTTTT. The chain recombines TRBV30 with TRBJ2-2; a possible D gene is TRBD1 (5 bases). The germline CDR1 and CDR2 sequences are GTSNPN and SVGIG (reference sequence). Trimming left V 3 bases short and J 4 bases short, with 9 bases between. This CDR3 has 13 residues.

This clone was recorded a few times. The chain employs TRBV25-1 and TRBJ2-2, with 9 bases aligning to TRBD1. With 10 bases clipped from V and 7 bases from J, the junction kept 7 bases outside the gene matches. Germline V gene lookup returns CDR1 MGHDK and CDR2 SYGVNS. The CDR3 is made up of 13 amino acids. The CDR3 region has the DNA TGTGCCACCAGGACAGGGGTTTACGGGGAGCTGTTTTTT. Protein sequence: CATRTGVYGELFF.

The chain joins TRBV5-8 to TRBJ2-7; 13 bases match TRBD2. There are 16 residues in the CDR3. Looked up from germline, CDR1 is SGHTS and CDR2 is YDEGEE. Trimming cost V 4 bases and J 7 bases; bases outside gene matches: 11. This CDR3 is CASSPSTSGGRREQYF. The CDR3 nucleotides read TGTGCCAGCAGCCCTTCGACTAGCGGGGGGCGTCGAGAGCAGTACTTC.

The rearrangement joins TRBV4-3 to TRBJ2-1; perhaps TRBD2 as D (7 bases). V gave up 0 bases and J gave up 4 bases, with 13 bases separating them. Looked up from germline, CDR1 is LGHNA and CDR2 is YSLEER. This CDR3 has 16 residues. The CDR3 DNA follows: TGCGCCAGCAGCCAAGATGGGAGGGGGGGTTACAATGAGCAGTTCTTC. Its protein product is CASSQDGRGGYNEQFF.

This chain connects TRBV1 to TRBJ2-1; the table calls TRBD2, which could not be checked here. TRBV1 is tagged as a pseudogene. This CDR3 has 13 amino acids. CDR3 DNA: TGCACCAGCGGTTTGGACTTAGCCAATGAGCAGTTCTTC. The encoded protein is CTSGLDLANEQFF.